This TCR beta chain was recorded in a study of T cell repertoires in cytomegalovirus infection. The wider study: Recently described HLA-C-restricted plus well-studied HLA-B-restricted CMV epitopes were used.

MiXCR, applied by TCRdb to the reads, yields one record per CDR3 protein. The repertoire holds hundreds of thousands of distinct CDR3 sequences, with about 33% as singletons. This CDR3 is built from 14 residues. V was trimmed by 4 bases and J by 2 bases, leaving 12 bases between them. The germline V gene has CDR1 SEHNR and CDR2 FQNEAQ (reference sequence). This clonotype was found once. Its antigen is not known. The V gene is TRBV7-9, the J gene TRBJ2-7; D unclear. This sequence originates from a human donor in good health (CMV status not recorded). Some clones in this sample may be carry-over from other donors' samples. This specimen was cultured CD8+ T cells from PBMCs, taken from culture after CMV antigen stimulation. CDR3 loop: CASSSPNWTYEQYF. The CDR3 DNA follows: TGTGCCAGCAGCTCCCCGAATTGGACCTACGAGCAGTACTTC.